A single sample gave rise to the 11 T cell receptor beta chains below, sequenced in a study of response to subunit inactivated influenza vaccine. Each CDR3 protein is one row after TCRdb ran MiXCR on the RT-PCR reads. The table records more than 700,000 distinct CDR3 sequences, 20% to 25% of them present only once. The starting material was PBMCs from blood, obtained around 5 days after vaccination. Receptor source: a man aged 45 to 65 who received an inactivated influenza vaccine.

This clonotype has more than one count but fewer than ten. The J gene is TRBJ1-5, the V gene TRBV4-3; 9 bases are a match to TRBD1. The CDR3 has 20 residues. Germline CDR1 LGHNA, CDR2 YSLEER. Losses at the gene ends were 1 base for V and 6 bases for J; bases not matched to a gene: 19. Written as DNA, the CDR3 is TGCGCCAGCAGCCAAGGTTTTCTTCCGGGGACAGGGTCCGTTCCTCAGCCCCAGCATTTT. Amino acids: CASSQGFLPGTGSVPQPQHF.

V usage is TRBV28 and J usage is TRBJ2-2; D is perhaps TRBD2 (5 bases). CDR1 is MDHEN, CDR2 SYDVKM, per germline. Trimming left V 4 bases short and J 7 bases short, with 13 bases between. The CDR3 runs 14 residues. CDR3 sequence (DNA): TGTGCCAGCAGTTCTAGCTTAGTTGTCGGGGAGCTGTTTTTT. This translates into CASSSSLVVGELFF.

This clonotype came up many times. This chain joins TRBV7-2 and TRBJ1-1; 11 nucleotides agree with TRBD1. Germline V gene data show CDR1 as SGHTA and CDR2 as FQGNSA. V gave up 11 bases and J gave up 1 base; unmatched junction bases: 9. The CDR3 has 15 amino acids. The CDR3 nucleotides are TGTGCCTCTCGAAGAGGGACAGGGGGGAACACTGAAGCTTTCTTT. Its translation is CASRRGTGGNTEAFF. Together with reference TRBV7-2 and TRBJ1-1, the CDR3 gives the full variable domain: GAGVSQSPSNKVTEKGKDVELRCDPISGHTALYWYRQSLGQGLEFLIYFQGNSAPDKSGLPSDRFSAERTGGSVSTLTIQRTQQEDSAVYLCASRRGTGGNTEAFFGQGTRLTVV.

This clonotype occurred a few times. V gene TRBV14 combines with J gene TRBJ2-7; tentative D call: TRBD1 (6 bases). This CDR3 region has 13 residues. Germline CDR1 reads SGHDN; CDR2 reads FVKESK. Trimming shortened V by 3 bases and J by 3 bases, and 9 bases separated the two germline ends. CDR3 amino acids: CASSQDSRYEQYF. The CDR3 DNA follows: TGTGCCAGCAGCCAGGACAGTCGCTACGAGCAGTACTTC. The entire variable domain, with the rest obtained from reference TRBV14 and TRBJ2-7, is as follows: EAGVTQFPSHSVIEKGQTVTLRCDPISGHDNLYWYRRVMGKEIKFLLHFVKESKQDESGMPNNRFLAERTGGTYSTLKVQPAELEDSGVYFCASSQDSRYEQYFGPGTRLTVT.

This clonotype was counted only a few times. The genes are TRBV3-1 and TRBJ2-7, with TRBD2 matching over 8 bases. V was clipped by 4 bases and J by 5 bases; unmatched bases: 7. CDR3 size: 14 residues. Germline assignment: CDR1 LGHDT and CDR2 YNNKEL (reference sequence). CDR3 DNA sequence: TGTGCCAGCAGCCCCCTCGGGGGGGCCCACGAGCAGTACTTC. This encodes CASSPLGGAHEQYF.

The chain has TRBV2 and TRBJ2-4; D perhaps matches TRBD2 (7 bases). The CDR3 sequence is 14 residues long. V lost 0 bases and J 8 bases, leaving 11 bases between the germline ends. Germline V gene sequence: CDR1 SNHLY, CDR2 FYNNEI. The DNA of the CDR3 is TGTGCCAGCAGTGAAGCGGGGGGGCTAGACATTCAGTACTTC. Protein product: CASSEAGGLDIQYF.

About this clonotype itself: The CDR3 does not close with the conserved phenylalanine or tryptophan, likely indicating a read error. The J gene is TRBJ2-7, the V gene TRBV7-9; 7 bases align to TRBD2. The CDR3 extends over 13 amino acids. Germline CDR1 reads SEHNR; CDR2 reads FQNEAQ (reference sequence). Losses at the gene ends were 3 bases for V and 7 bases for J; bases not matched to a gene: 6. CDR3: CASSLGGLGEQYL. In DNA, the CDR3 is TGTGCCAGCAGCTTGGGAGGGTTGGGTGAGCAGTACCTC.

The J gene is TRBJ2-1, the V gene TRBV6-5, with TRBD2 identical over 11 bases. The V and J ends lost 2 bases and 0 bases, in that order; junction bases with no gene match: 9. The germline V gene has CDR1 MNHEY and CDR2 SVGAGI. This CDR3 spans 19 amino acids. CDR3 sequence reads: CASSYLGIAGGPSYNEQFF. CDR3 nucleotides: TGTGCCAGCAGTTACCTCGGGATAGCGGGGGGGCCCTCCTACAATGAGCAGTTCTTC.

This clonotype was recorded a few times. The chain recombines TRBV20-1 with TRBJ2-6; a possible D gene is TRBD2 (6 bases). The CDR3 spans 15 residues. The germline gives CDR1 DFQATT, CDR2 SNEGSKA (reference sequence). The V gene lost 4 bases and the J gene lost 0 bases, with 10 bases spanning the gap. The CDR3 sequence is CSATRDVSGANVLTF. CDR3 DNA sequence: TGCAGTGCTACGCGGGACGTCTCTGGGGCCAACGTCCTGACTTTC.

J is TRBJ2-3 and V is TRBV18; TRBD1 agrees at 7 bases. The length of the CDR3 is 16 residues. Trimming at V came to 4 bases and at J to 6 bases, leaving 13 bases not matched to a gene. The V gene's germline CDR1 is KGHSH and CDR2 LQKENI. The DNA for the CDR3 is TGTGCCAGCTCACTCCAAGAGGCCTCGACAGGGGATACGCAGTATTTT. Its translation: CASSLQEASTGDTQYF.

This clonotype was seen ten or more times. The chain uses TRBV27 and TRBJ1-4, with a tentative D call TRBD1 (5 bases). The CDR3 totals 14 residues. Per the germline V gene, CDR1 is MNHEY and CDR2 is SMNVEV (reference sequence). The V and J ends lost 5 bases and 7 bases respectively, with 14 bases between them. The CDR3, as DNA: TGTGCCAGCAGTCTCGGGACCCAAGGTGAAAAACTGTTTTTT. This translates into CASSLGTQGEKLFF. Full variable domain (remainder filled in from reference TRBV27 and TRBJ1-4): EAQVTQNPRYLITVTGKKLTVTCSQNMNHEYMSWYRQDPGLGLRQIYYSMNVEVTDKGDVPEGYKVSRKEKRNFPLILESPSPNQTSLYFCASSLGTQGEKLFFGSGTQLSVL.